This T cell receptor (beta chain) derives from a study of blood T cells in healthy people across ages. Germline loops: CDR1 MDHEN, CDR2 SYDVKM. V lost 6 bases to trimming and J lost 5 bases, with 23 bases between them. The CDR3 extends over 17 amino acids. The use of a sample-barcoded 5' primer and a J-beta primer mix characterized a second PCR of roughly 6 to 11 cycles. Carrying 12 random nucleotides, a template-switch adaptor labeled each individual cDNA molecule. TCRdb ran MiXCR on the 5' RACE reads and lists one entry per CDR3 protein. There are some 850,000 distinct CDR3 sequences in the sample; around 25% occur only once, and approximately 2.9% lies in the top ten. Study findings and constraints: Donor CMV status, an unknown factor, possibly confounded changes in expanded clonotypes.

This clonotype was found a few times. Its antigen is not known. Caucasian, healthy and from Russia, the donors were aged between about 6 and 100. These data also featured in a second study, about T cells of mothers and their children.

The chain joins TRBV28 to TRBJ2-1; a weak D match, TRBD1 (6 bases). The source of this sequence is a boy aged 10-17 years in good health. Sequenced material: blood. In DNA form, the CDR3 reads TGTGCCAGCAGCTTTTTCCTGTGGGACACGAATAACAATGAGCAGTTCTTC. Its translation: CASSFFLWDTNNNEQFF.